This T cell receptor (beta chain) appears in the sequencing data of a study of shared clonotypes between healthy human individuals. CDR3 size: 13 residues. Germline V gives CDR1 SGHRS, CDR2 YFSETQ. The protocol was immunoSEQ multiplex PCR, while the TCRdb copy is restricted to in-frame clones and leaves out a portion. The sample has around 510,000 clones; around 96% are singletons. Remarks on this clone: Its antigen remains unknown.

Study results and caveats: Estimated clonotype richness was generally higher in naive than memory subsets.

Sample: naive CD4+ T cells sorted from blood. Subset in this sample: CD45RA+ positively selected. The chain has TRBV5-1 and TRBJ2-5; D call uncertain. The end of the DNA aligns better with TRBJ2-7, so the J call may be wrong. This sequence was found in a woman between 25 and 40 years old in good health. CDR3: CASSTADTYEQYF. The DNA for the CDR3 is TGCGCCAGCAGCACAGCAGACACCTACGAGCAGTACTTC.